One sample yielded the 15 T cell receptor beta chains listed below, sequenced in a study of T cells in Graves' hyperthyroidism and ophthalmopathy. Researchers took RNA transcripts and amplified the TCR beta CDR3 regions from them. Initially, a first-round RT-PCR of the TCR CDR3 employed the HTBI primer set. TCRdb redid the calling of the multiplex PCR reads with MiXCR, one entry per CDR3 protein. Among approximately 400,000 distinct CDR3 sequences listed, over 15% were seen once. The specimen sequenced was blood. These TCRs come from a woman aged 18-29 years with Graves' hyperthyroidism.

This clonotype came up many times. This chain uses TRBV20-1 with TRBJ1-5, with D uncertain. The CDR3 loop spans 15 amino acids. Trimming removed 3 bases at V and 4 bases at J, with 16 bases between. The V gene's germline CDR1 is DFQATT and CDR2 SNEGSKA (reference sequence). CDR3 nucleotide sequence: TGCAGTGCTAGGCGCTCTGGGTCCTCTAATCAGCCCCAGCATTTT. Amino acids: CSARRSGSSNQPQHF.

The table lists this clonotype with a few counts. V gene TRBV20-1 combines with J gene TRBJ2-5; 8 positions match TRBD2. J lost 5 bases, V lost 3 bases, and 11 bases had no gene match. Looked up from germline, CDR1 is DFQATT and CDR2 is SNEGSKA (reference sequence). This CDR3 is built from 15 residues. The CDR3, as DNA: TGCAGTGCTAGCAGCTACTCGCGGGGGGAGGAGACCCAGTACTTC. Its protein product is CSASSYSRGEETQYF.

CDR3 coding DNA: TGTGCCAGCAGCCCCAGACACGGGAACTACGAGCAGTACTTC. Translating it yields CASSPRHGNYEQYF. The chain joins TRBV7-2 to TRBJ2-7; maybe TRBD2 (5 bases). V lost 5 bases, J lost 3 bases, and 14 bases lay in between. CDR1 SGHTA and CDR2 FQGNSA come from the germline V gene. The CDR3 extends over 14 amino acids. The variable domain in full, completed from reference TRBV7-2 and TRBJ2-7, reads GAGVSQSPSNKVTEKGKDVELRCDPISGHTALYWYRQSLGQGLEFLIYFQGNSAPDKSGLPSDRFSAERTGGSVSTLTIQRTQQEDSAVYLCASSPRHGNYEQYFGPGTRLTVT.

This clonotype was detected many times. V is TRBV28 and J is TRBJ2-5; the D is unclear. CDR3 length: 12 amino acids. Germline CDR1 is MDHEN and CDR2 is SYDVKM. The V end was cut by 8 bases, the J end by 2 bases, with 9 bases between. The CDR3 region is CASRAAQETQYF. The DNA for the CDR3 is TGTGCCAGCCGGGCAGCTCAAGAGACCCAGTACTTC.

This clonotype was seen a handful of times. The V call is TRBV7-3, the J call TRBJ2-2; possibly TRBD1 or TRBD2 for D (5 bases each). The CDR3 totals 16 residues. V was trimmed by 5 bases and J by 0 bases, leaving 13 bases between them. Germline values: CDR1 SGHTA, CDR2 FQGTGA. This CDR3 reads CASSISGTANTGELFF. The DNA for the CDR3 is TGTGCCAGCAGCATATCCGGGACGGCGAACACCGGGGAGCTGTTTTTT.

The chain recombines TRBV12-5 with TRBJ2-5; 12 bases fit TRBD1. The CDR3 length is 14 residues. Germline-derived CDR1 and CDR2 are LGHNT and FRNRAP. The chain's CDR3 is CASSGQGAWETQYF. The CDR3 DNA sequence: TGTGCCTCTTCGGGACAGGGGGCTTGGGAGACCCAGTACTTC.

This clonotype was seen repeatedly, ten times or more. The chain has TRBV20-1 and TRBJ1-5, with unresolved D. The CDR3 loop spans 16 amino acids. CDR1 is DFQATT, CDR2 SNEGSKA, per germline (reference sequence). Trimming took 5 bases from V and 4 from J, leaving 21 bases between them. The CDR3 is CSAQAVQAVWNQPQHF. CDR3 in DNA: TGCAGTGCTCAGGCAGTTCAGGCAGTTTGGAATCAGCCCCAGCATTTT.

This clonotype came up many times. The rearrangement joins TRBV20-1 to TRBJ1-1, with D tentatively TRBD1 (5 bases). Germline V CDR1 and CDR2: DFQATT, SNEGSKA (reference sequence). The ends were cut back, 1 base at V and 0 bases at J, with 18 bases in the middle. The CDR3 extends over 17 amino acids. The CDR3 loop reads CSARGPWGSGMNTEAFF. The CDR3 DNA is TGCAGTGCTAGAGGACCGTGGGGGTCAGGAATGAACACTGAAGCTTTCTTT.

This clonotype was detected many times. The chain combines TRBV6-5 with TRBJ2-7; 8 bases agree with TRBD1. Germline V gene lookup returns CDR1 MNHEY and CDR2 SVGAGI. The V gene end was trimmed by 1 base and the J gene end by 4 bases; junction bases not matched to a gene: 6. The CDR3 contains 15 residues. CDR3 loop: CASSYFPGGGYEQYF. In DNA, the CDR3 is TGTGCCAGCAGTTACTTCCCAGGGGGCGGTTACGAGCAGTACTTC.

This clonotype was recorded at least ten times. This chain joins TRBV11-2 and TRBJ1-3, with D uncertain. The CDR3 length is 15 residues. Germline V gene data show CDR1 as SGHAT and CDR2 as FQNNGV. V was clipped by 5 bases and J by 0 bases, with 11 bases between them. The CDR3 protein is CASSPAGSSGNTIYF. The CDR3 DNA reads TGTGCCAGCAGCCCCGCGGGCAGCTCTGGAAACACCATATATTTT.

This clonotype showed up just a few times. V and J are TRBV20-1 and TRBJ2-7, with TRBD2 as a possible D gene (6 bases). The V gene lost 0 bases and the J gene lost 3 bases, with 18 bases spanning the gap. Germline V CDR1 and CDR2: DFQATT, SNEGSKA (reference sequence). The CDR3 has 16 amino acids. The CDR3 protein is CSAREPSAGPVYEQYF. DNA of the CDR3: TGCAGTGCTAGAGAACCTAGCGCGGGACCGGTCTACGAGCAGTACTTC.

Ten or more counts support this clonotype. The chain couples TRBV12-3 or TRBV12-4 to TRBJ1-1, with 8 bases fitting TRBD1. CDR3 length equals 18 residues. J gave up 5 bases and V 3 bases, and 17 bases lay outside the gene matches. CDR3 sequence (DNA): TGTGCCAGCAGTTTTGGACAGGGCGTGGGGGGGTTTTTGACTGAAGCTTTCTTT. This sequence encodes CASSFGQGVGGFLTEAFF.

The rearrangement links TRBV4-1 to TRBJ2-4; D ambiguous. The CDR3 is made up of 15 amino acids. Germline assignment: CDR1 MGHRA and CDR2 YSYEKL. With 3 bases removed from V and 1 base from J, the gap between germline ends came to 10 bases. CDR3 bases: TGCGCCAGCAGCCAGCTCCCCTTGGCCAAAAACATTCAGTACTTC. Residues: CASSQLPLAKNIQYF.

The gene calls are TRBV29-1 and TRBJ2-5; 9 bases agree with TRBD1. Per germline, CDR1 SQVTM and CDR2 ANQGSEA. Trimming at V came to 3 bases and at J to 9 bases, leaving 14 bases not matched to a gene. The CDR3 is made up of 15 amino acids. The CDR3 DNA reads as TGCAGCGTTGACGTACTAGGGACAGGGCTACAACCCCAGTACTTC. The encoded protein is CSVDVLGTGLQPQYF.

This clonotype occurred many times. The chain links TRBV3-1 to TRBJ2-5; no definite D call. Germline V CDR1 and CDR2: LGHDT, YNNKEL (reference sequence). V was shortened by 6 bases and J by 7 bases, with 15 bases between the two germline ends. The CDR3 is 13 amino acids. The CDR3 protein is CASRPEGPGTQYF. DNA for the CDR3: TGTGCCAGCAGACCCGAAGGGCCGGGGACCCAGTACTTC.